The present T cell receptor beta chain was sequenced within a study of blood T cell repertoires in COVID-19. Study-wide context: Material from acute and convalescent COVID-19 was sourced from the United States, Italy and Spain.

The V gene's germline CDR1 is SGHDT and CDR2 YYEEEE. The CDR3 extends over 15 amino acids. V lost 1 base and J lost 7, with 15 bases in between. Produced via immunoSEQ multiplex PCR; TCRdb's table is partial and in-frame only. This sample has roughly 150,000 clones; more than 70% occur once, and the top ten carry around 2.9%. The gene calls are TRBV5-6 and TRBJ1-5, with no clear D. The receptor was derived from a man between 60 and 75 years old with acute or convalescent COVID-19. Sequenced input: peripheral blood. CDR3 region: CASSLYSGGSQPQHF. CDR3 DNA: TGTGCCAGCAGCTTGTATTCGGGTGGGAGCCAGCCCCAGCATTTT.